This T cell receptor (beta chain) was documented in a study of blood T cell repertoires in COVID-19. Study context: Some COVID-19 samples were acute and others convalescent; all came from the United States, Italy and Spain.

Original processing notes: Scientists estimated how many nucleated cells there were by amplifying reference gene primers. Assay: immunoSEQ multiplex PCR; the TCRdb copy retains only in-frame clones and omits some. The DNA gave D and trimming, while V, J and clone size come from that table. The sample yields 150,000 to 200,000 clones, roughly 90% seen once. Germline lookup yields CDR1 SGDLS and CDR2 YYNGEE. The CDR3 sequence is 16 residues long. The J segment lost 3 bases and the V segment lost 0 bases, leaving 5 bases of the junction unmatched. The V call is TRBV9, the J call TRBJ2-3; 9 positions agree with TRBD2. Sequencing was done on a sample of peripheral blood. The TCR comes from a man between 60 and 75 years old with active or convalescent COVID-19. The CDR3 region is CASSVGGRVRTDTQYF. The CDR3 DNA is TGTGCCAGCAGCGTAGGCGGGAGGGTGAGGACAGATACGCAGTATTTT.